The 20 T cell receptor beta chains reported below all come from one sample, sequenced in a study of cytomegalovirus exposure and HLA in healthy donors. PCR employed 60 Vbeta and 13 Jbeta primers. The table came from immunoSEQ multiplex PCR; TCRdb's copy has only in-frame clones and leaves some out. The sample data list 100,000 to 150,000 clones. Sequencing input: PBMCs. These receptor sequences come from a man aged 18 to 29 in good health and CMV-seronegative.

The V and J genes are TRBV9 and TRBJ1-2; D is perhaps TRBD1 (5 bases). The ends were cut back, 4 bases at V and 3 bases at J, with 10 bases in the middle. The CDR3 spans 13 residues. The germline CDR1 and CDR2 sequences are SGDLS and YYNGEE. CDR3 sequence (DNA): TGTGCCAGCAGCTTTAGACAGTACTATGGCTACACCTTC. Its translation: CASSFRQYYGYTF.

The V and J genes are TRBV28 and TRBJ2-5; D may be TRBD2 (6 bases). V lost 6 bases to trimming and J lost 3 bases, with 8 bases between them. Per germline, CDR1 MDHEN and CDR2 SYDVKM. This CDR3 region has 12 residues. The DNA for the CDR3 is TGTGCCAGCAGAAAGCGGGAAGAGACCCAGTACTTC. Translation gives CASRKREETQYF.

The V gene is TRBV5-1, the J gene TRBJ2-1, with 7 bases identical to TRBD2. Germline CDR1 SGHRS, CDR2 YFSETQ. There are 16 residues in the CDR3. After removal of 0 bases from V and 6 bases from J, the junction contained 9 bases not matched to a gene. This CDR3 is CASSLGGGPTSNEQFF. The CDR3 DNA sequence: TGCGCCAGCAGCTTGGGGGGAGGGCCCACTAGCAATGAGCAGTTCTTC.

The chain employs TRBV30 and TRBJ1-4, with D unresolved. V was clipped by 5 bases and J by 7 bases, with 20 bases between them. CDR1 and CDR2 from the germline V gene are GTSNPN and SVGIG (reference sequence). This CDR3 has 15 residues. The CDR3 reads CAWGDRGSGTEKLFF. The CDR3 region has the DNA TGTGCCTGGGGGGATCGGGGATCAGGTACTGAAAAACTGTTTTTT.

The gene calls are TRBV6-1 and TRBJ1-5; no clear D gene. The CDR3 consists of 11 residues. Deletions cut 4 bases from V and 5 bases from J, with 3 bases between. The V gene's germline CDR1 is MNHNS and CDR2 SASEGT. CDR3 coding DNA: TGTGCCAGCAGTGGAGATCAGCCCCAGCATTTT. Protein product: CASSGDQPQHF.

V is TRBV7-2 and J is TRBJ2-1; 9 positions match TRBD2. Germline lookup yields CDR1 SGHTA and CDR2 FQGNSA. Trimming at V came to 2 bases and at J to 8 bases, leaving 7 bases not matched to a gene. There are 15 residues in the CDR3. The CDR3 region has the DNA TGTGCCAGCAGCTTACGGCGGGAGGGCCTAGATGAGCAGTTCTTC. It codes for CASSLRREGLDEQFF.

The chain combines TRBV19 with TRBJ2-4; D unclear. The V gene lost 7 bases and the J gene lost 2 bases, with 12 bases spanning the gap. CDR3 length: 14 residues. In germline, CDR1 is LNHDA, CDR2 SQIVND (reference sequence). CDR3 amino acids: CASKDSLTKNIQYF. For the CDR3, the DNA is TGTGCCAGTAAGGATTCACTAACCAAAAACATTCAGTACTTC.

The chain recombines TRBV18 with TRBJ2-5; TRBD2 might be the D (5 bases). V was pared by 4 bases and J by 5 bases, with 17 bases between. Germline loops: CDR1 KGHSH, CDR2 LQKENI. The CDR3 is made up of 15 amino acids. CDR3 sequence (DNA): TGTGCCAGCTCACGGGCCGGGTCCGGAGGTGAGACCCAGTACTTC. As protein: CASSRAGSGGETQYF.

For the CDR3, the DNA is TGTGCCAGCAGTTACTCGACAGGGGAGGCTTTCTTT. Its translation is CASSYSTGEAFF. The chain recombines TRBV6-6 with TRBJ1-1, with 8 bases that match TRBD1. Germline V lookup: CDR1 MNHNY, CDR2 SVGAGI (reference sequence). With V trimmed by 0 bases and J by 11 bases, 2 bases remained unmatched. The CDR3 runs to 12 residues.

This chain uses TRBV7-9 with TRBJ1-2; D may be TRBD1 (6 bases). The CDR3 is 13 residues long. Trimming left V 5 bases short and J 4 bases short, with 11 bases between. Germline CDR1 reads SEHNR; CDR2 reads FQNEAQ (reference sequence). CDR3 sequence: CASSPTGLYGYTF. The CDR3 bases are TGTGCCAGCAGCCCCACAGGGCTCTATGGCTACACCTTC.

The chain has TRBV5-1 and TRBJ2-7; TRBD2 aligns across 10 bases. Germline loops: CDR1 SGHRS, CDR2 YFSETQ. This CDR3 comprises 14 residues. Trimming cost V 4 bases and J 1 base; bases outside gene matches: 2. The CDR3, as DNA: TGCGCCAGCAGCCTGACTAGCGGGTCCTACGAGCAGTACTTC. Protein product: CASSLTSGSYEQYF.

The chain recombines TRBV6-1 with TRBJ1-1; no reliable D call. This CDR3 has 14 amino acids. V lost 6 bases, J lost 8 bases, and 19 bases lay in between. Germline lookup yields CDR1 MNHNS and CDR2 SASEGT. CDR3 amino acids: CASSPRSTTREAFF. DNA of the CDR3: TGTGCCAGCAGCCCGAGGTCCACTACTCGGGAAGCTTTCTTT.

The genes are TRBV4-1 and TRBJ2-7; 7 bases match TRBD1. The CDR3 sequence is 14 residues long. CDR1 is MGHRA and CDR2 is YSYEKL in the germline V gene. J gave up 6 bases and V 5 bases, and 10 bases lay outside the gene matches. The DNA for the CDR3 is TGCGCCAGCAGCGAGATCAGGGGGTCGTCCGAGCAGTACTTC. Its protein product is CASSEIRGSSEQYF.

This sequence joins TRBV11-3 and TRBJ2-6; TRBD1 matches 8 bases. Germline V CDR1 and CDR2: SGHNT, YENEEA. This CDR3 region has 19 residues. J gave up 4 bases and V 1 base, and 12 bases lay outside the gene matches. The DNA for the CDR3 is TGTGCCAGCAGCTTAGGCCCGGGACAGGCTACATCAGGGGCCAACGTCCTGACTTTC. It encodes CASSLGPGQATSGANVLTF. Variable domain in full (rest from reference TRBV11-3 and TRBJ2-6): EAGVVQSPRYKIIEKKQPVAFWCNPISGHNTLYWYLQNLGQGPELLIRYENEEAVDDSQLPKDRFSAERLKGVDSTLKIQPAELGDSAVYLCASSLGPGQATSGANVLTFGAGSRLTVL.

The chain links TRBV5-1 to TRBJ2-1; D ambiguous. The CDR3 is made up of 13 amino acids. The germline gives CDR1 SGHRS, CDR2 YFSETQ. Trimming took 0 bases from V and 12 from J, leaving 13 bases between them. The CDR3 reads CASSLELGARQFF. Written as DNA, the CDR3 is TGCGCCAGCAGCTTGGAACTTGGAGCACGGCAGTTCTTC.

The rearrangement joins TRBV5-1 to TRBJ1-1; D is possibly TRBD1 (5 bases). V was trimmed by 4 bases and J by 0 bases, leaving 10 bases between them. Germline V gene data show CDR1 as SGHRS and CDR2 as YFSETQ. This CDR3 has 14 amino acids. CDR3 bases: TGCGCCAGCAGCGAGACAGCGTTGAACACTGAAGCTTTCTTT. Protein product: CASSETALNTEAFF.

The V and J genes are TRBV18 and TRBJ1-2; D not certain. Looked up from germline, CDR1 is KGHSH and CDR2 is LQKENI. V lost 0 bases to trimming and J lost 4 bases, with 12 bases between them. The CDR3 consists of 15 residues. In nucleotides, the CDR3 is TGTGCCAGCTCACCACCCGCCCGCCCAGGCTATGGCTACACCTTC. Its protein is CASSPPARPGYGYTF.

The chain combines TRBV6-5 with TRBJ1-1, with a tentative D call TRBD1 (5 bases). Germline-derived CDR1 and CDR2 are MNHEY and SVGAGI. The CDR3 is made up of 15 amino acids. Trimming shortened V by 4 bases and J by 5 bases, and 17 bases separated the two germline ends. CDR3 protein: CASSSSTVIKTEAFF. The CDR3, as DNA: TGTGCCAGCAGTTCCTCGACAGTTATTAAGACTGAAGCTTTCTTT.

This rearrangement joins TRBV15 to TRBJ1-1, with TRBD1 matching 9 bases. CDR1 is LNHNV and CDR2 is YYDKDF in the germline V gene (reference sequence). The CDR3 covers 14 residues. Trimming at V came to 1 base and at J to 11 bases, leaving 8 bases not matched to a gene. CDR3 residues: CATSRARDRARAFF. The CDR3 nucleotides are TGTGCCACCAGCAGAGCCCGGGACAGGGCACGGGCTTTCTTT.

The V call is TRBV7-8, the J call TRBJ2-1, with 11 bases identical to TRBD2. This CDR3 region has 15 residues. V was clipped by 5 bases and J by 8 bases; unmatched bases: 8. CDR1 and CDR2 from the germline V gene are SGHVS and FQNEAQ. CDR3 in amino acids: CASSITSGSGDEQFF. CDR3 nucleotides: TGTGCCAGCAGCATTACTAGCGGGAGTGGAGATGAGCAGTTCTTC.